This record looks at one T cell receptor (beta chain) sequence and its context. The sample belongs to a study of T cell responses to AZD1222 COVID-19 vaccine. Assay used: immunoSEQ multiplex PCR; TCRdb lists only in-frame clones, some missing. Of roughly 53,000 clones in the sample, 65% to 85% were seen once. The V gene's germline CDR1 is SGHRS and CDR2 YFSETQ. Trimming pared 0 bases from V and 10 bases from J, leaving 17 bases between. CDR3 length: 16 amino acids. The chain links TRBV5-1 to TRBJ1-6; no firm D call. The material sequenced was peripheral blood, taken on day 0 of AZD1222 vaccination. The sequence was obtained from an adult in good health. The CDR3 reads CASSLGPGRVRSPLHF. The CDR3 DNA reads as TGCGCCAGCAGCTTGGGCCCTGGGAGGGTAAGATCACCCCTCCACTTT. The complete variable domain, with remaining parts taken from reference TRBV5-1 and TRBJ1-6, reads KAGVTQTPRYLIKTRGQQVTLSCSPISGHRSVSWYQQTPGQGLQFLFEYFSETQRNKGNFPGRFSGRQFSNSRSEMNVSTLELGDSALYLCASSLGPGRVRSPLHFGNGTRLTVT.